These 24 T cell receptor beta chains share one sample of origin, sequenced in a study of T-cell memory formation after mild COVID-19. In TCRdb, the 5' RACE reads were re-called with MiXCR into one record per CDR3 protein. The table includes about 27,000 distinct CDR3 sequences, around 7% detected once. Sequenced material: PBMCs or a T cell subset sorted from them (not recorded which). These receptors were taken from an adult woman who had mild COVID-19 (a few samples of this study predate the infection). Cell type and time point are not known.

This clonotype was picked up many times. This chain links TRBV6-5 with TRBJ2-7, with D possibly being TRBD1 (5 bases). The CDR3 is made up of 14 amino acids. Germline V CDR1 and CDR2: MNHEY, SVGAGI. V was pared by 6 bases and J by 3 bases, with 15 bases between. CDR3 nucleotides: TGTGCCAGCAGCGACGGTCAGGGAAACTACGAGCAGTACTTC. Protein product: CASSDGQGNYEQYF.

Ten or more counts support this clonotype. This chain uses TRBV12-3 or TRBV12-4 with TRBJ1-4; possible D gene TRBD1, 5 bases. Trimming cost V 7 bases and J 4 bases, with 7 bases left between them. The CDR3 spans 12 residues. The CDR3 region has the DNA TGTGCCAGCACTGGACATAATGAAAAACTGTTTTTT. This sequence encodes CASTGHNEKLFF.

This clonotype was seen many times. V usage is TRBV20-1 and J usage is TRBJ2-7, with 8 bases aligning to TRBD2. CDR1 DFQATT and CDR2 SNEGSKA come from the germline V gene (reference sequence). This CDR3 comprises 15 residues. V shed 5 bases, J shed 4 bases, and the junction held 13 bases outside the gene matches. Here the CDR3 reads CSAPSHAGGSYEQYF. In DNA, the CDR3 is TGCAGTGCTCCGTCCCACGCGGGAGGATCGTACGAGCAGTACTTC.

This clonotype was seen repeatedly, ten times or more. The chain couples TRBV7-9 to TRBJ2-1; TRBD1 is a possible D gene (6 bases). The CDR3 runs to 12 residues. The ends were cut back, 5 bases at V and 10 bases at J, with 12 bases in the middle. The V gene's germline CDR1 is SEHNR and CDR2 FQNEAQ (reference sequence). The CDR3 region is CASSPGHLEQFF. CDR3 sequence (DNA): TGTGCCAGCAGCCCGGGACATCTCGAGCAGTTCTTC.

CDR3: CASSLGDRLYSPLHF. The CDR3 region has the DNA TGCGCCAGCAGCTTGGGGGACCGCCTGTATTCACCCCTCCACTTT. The chain combines TRBV5-1 with TRBJ1-6; tentative D call: TRBD1 (5 bases). The CDR3 spans 15 residues. V was trimmed by 0 bases and J by 8 bases, leaving 12 bases between them. Germline V CDR1 and CDR2: SGHRS, YFSETQ.

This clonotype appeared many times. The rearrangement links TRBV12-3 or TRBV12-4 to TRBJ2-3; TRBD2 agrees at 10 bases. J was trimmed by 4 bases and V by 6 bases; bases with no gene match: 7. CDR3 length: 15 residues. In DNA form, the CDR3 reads TGTGCCAGCAGAGCTAGCGGGAGTCACCCAGATACGCAGTATTTT. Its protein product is CASRASGSHPDTQYF.

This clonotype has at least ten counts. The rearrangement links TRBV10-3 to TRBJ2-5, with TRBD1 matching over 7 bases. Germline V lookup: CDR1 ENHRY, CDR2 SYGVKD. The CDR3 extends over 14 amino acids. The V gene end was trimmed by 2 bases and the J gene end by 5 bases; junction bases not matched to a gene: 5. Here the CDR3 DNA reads TGTGCCATCAGTGAGCCGACAGGGTCGGAGACCCAGTACTTC. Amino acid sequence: CAISEPTGSETQYF.

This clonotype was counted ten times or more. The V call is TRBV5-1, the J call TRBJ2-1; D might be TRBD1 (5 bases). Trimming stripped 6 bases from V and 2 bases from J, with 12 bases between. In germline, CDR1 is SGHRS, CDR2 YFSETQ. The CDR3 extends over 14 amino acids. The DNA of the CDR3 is TGCGCCAGCATCCCAGACAGTACCTACAATGAGCAGTTCTTC. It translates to CASIPDSTYNEQFF.

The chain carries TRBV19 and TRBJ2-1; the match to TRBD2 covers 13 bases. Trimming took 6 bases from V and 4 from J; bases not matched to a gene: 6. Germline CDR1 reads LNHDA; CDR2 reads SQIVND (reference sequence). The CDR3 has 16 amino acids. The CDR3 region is CASSGLAGERYNEQFF. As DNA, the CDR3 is TGTGCCAGTAGCGGACTAGCGGGAGAAAGGTACAATGAGCAGTTCTTC.

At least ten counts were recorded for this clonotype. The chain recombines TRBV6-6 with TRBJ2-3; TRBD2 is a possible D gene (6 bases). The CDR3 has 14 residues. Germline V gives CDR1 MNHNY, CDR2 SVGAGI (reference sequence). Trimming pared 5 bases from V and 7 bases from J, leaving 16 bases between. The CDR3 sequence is CASSDPRGVHTQYF. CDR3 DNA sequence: TGTGCCAGCAGTGACCCGCGGGGTGTACATACGCAGTATTTT.

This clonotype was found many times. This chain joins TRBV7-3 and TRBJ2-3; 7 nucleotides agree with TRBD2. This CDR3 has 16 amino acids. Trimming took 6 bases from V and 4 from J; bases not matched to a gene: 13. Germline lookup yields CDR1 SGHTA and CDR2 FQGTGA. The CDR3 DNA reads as TGTGCCAGCAGTTTCAGCGGGACCGGATTTGCAGATACGCAGTATTTT. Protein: CASSFSGTGFADTQYF.

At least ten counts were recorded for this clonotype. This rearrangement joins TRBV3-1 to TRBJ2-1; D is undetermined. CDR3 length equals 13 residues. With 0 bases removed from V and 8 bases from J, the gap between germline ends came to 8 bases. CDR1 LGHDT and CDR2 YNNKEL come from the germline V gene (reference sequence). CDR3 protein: CASSQDDRHEQFF. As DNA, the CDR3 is TGTGCCAGCAGCCAAGATGATCGACATGAGCAGTTCTTC.

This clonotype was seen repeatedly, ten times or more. The DNA for the CDR3 is TGTGCCAGCAGCGCTGGTGCGGTCCTAGATTCACCCCTCCACTTT. This codes for CASSAGAVLDSPLHF. The gene calls are TRBV5-6 and TRBJ1-6, with no clear D. CDR1 is SGHDT and CDR2 is YYEEEE in the germline V gene. Trimming left V 4 bases short and J 8 bases short, with 16 bases between. CDR3 length: 15 amino acids.

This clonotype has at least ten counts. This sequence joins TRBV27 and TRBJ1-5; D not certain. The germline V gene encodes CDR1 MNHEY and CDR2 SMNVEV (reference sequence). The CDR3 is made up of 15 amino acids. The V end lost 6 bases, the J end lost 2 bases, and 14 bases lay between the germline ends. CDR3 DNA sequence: TGTGCCAGCAGAGGCCTAGGTTCCGGCAATCAGCCCCAGCATTTT. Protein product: CASRGLGSGNQPQHF.

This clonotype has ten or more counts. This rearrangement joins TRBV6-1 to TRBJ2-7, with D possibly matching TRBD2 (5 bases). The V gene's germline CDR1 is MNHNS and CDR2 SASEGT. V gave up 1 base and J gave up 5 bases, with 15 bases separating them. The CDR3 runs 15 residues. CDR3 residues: CASSEVAGDFNEQYF. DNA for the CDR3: TGTGCCAGCAGTGAAGTGGCCGGGGATTTCAACGAGCAGTACTTC.

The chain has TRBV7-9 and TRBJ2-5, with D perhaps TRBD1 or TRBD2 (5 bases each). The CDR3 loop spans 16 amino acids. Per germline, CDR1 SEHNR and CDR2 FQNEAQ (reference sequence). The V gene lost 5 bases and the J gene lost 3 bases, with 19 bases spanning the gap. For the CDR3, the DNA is TGTGCCAGCAGCCCTCCGGGTGGGACGGAAAAAGAGACCCAGTACTTC. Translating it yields CASSPPGGTEKETQYF.

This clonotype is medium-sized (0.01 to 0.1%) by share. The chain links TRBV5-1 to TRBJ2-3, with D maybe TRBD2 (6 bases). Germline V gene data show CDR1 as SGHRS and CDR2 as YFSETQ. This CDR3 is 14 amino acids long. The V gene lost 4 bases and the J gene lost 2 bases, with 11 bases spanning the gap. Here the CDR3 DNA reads TGCGCCAGCAGCCGAAGGACTATCACAGATACGCAGTATTTT. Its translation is CASSRRTITDTQYF.

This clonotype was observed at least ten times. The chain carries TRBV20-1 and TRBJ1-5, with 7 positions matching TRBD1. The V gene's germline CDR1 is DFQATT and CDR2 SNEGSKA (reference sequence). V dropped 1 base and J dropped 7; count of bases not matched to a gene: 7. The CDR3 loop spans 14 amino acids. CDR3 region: CSARVGGERQPQHF. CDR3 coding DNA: TGCAGTGCTAGAGTAGGGGGCGAGAGACAGCCCCAGCATTTT.

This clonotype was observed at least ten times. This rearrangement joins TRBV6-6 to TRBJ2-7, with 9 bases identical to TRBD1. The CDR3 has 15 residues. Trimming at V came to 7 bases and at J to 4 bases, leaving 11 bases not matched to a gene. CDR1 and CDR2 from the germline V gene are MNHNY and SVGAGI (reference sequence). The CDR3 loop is CASNSKGQGHYEQYF. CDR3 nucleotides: TGTGCCAGCAATTCAAAGGGACAGGGCCATTACGAGCAGTACTTC.

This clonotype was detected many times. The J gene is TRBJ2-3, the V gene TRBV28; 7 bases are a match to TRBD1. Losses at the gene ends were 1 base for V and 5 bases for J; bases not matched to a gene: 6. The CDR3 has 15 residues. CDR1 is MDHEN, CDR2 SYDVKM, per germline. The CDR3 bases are TGTGCCAGCAGTTTATCGACAGGGCCGGTAGATACGCAGTATTTT. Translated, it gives CASSLSTGPVDTQYF. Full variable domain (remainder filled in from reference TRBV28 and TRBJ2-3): DVKVTQSSRYLVKRTGEKVFLECVQDMDHENMFWYRQDPGLGLRLIYFSYDVKMKEKGDIPEGYSVSREKKERFSLILESASTNQTSMYLCASSLSTGPVDTQYFGPGTRLTVL.

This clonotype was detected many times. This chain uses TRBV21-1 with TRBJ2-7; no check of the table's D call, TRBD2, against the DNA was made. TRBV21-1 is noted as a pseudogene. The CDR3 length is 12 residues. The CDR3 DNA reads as TGTGCCAGCTGCCGGGCCGCCTACGAGCAGTACTTC. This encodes CASCRAAYEQYF.

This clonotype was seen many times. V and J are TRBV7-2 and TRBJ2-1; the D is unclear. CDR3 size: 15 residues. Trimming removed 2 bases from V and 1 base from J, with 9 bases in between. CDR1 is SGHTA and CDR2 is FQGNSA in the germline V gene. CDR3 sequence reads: CASSLSDASYNEQFF. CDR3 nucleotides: TGTGCCAGCAGCTTATCGGACGCGTCCTACAATGAGCAGTTCTTC.

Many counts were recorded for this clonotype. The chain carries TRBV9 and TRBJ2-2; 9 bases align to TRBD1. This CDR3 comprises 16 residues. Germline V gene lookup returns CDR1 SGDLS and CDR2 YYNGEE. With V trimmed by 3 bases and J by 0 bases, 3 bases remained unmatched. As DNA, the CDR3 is TGTGCCAGCAGCGGAGACAGGGGGACGAACACCGGGGAGCTGTTTTTT. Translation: CASSGDRGTNTGELFF.

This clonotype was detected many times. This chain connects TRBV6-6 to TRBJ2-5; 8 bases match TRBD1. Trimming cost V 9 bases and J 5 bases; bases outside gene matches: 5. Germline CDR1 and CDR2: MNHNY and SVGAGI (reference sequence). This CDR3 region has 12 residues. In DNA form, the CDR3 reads TGTGCCAGTAGGACAGGGCGGGAGACCCAGTACTTC. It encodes CASRTGRETQYF.